The 17 T cell receptor beta chains listed next were all sequenced from one sample in a study of cytomegalovirus exposure and HLA in healthy donors. PCR was performed using 60 Vbeta and 13 Jbeta primers. Produced via immunoSEQ multiplex PCR; TCRdb's table is partial and in-frame only. The sample has roughly 290,000 clones; about 80% are singletons. The specimen sequenced was PBMCs. All receptors come from a girl aged 2 to 9 in good health and CMV-seronegative.

The chain couples TRBV16 to TRBJ1-4; 9 nucleotides align to TRBD1. V lost 2 bases to trimming and J lost 0 bases; unmatched junction nucleotides: 1. The CDR3 runs 16 residues. CDR1 KGHSY and CDR2 FQNENV come from the germline V gene. The DNA for the CDR3 is TGTGCCAGCAGCCAACGGGACAGGGCAACTAATGAAAAACTGTTTTTT. Amino acid sequence: CASSQRDRATNEKLFF.

The V call is TRBV29-1, the J call TRBJ2-3; D is unresolved. The V end was cut by 3 bases, the J end by 0 bases, with 10 bases between. There are 14 residues in the CDR3. The germline CDR1 and CDR2 sequences are SQVTM and ANQGSEA. The CDR3, as DNA: TGCAGCGTTGACCTATTCCTTAGCACAGATACGCAGTATTTT. As protein: CSVDLFLSTDTQYF.

This sequence joins TRBV9 and TRBJ1-4; TRBD1 matches at 9 bases. V gave up 2 bases and J gave up 7 bases; unmatched junction bases: 3. The V gene's germline CDR1 is SGDLS and CDR2 YYNGEE. The CDR3 spans 14 residues. The CDR3 spells CASSVDRGGEKLFF. DNA for the CDR3: TGTGCCAGCAGCGTGGACAGGGGTGGTGAAAAACTGTTTTTT.

The chain couples TRBV2 to TRBJ2-1; 12 bases fit TRBD1. The CDR3 is 13 residues long. Per the germline V gene, CDR1 is SNHLY and CDR2 is FYNNEI. The ends lost 11 bases at V and 7 bases at J; junction bases unmatched: 6. The CDR3, as DNA: TGTGCCGTGGGACAGGGGGCGAGGAATGAGCAGTTCTTC. Its protein is CAVGQGARNEQFF. Supplemented by reference TRBV2 and TRBJ2-1, the full variable domain reads EPEVTQTPSHQVTQMGQEVILRCVPISNHLYFYWYRQILGQKVEFLVSFYNNEISEKSEIFDDQFSVERPDGSNFTLKIRSTKLEDSAMYFCAVGQGARNEQFFGPGTRLTVL.

This chain joins TRBV18 and TRBJ1-5, with 11 bases matching TRBD1. Germline V CDR1 and CDR2: KGHSH, LQKENI. CDR3 size: 14 residues. The V and J ends lost 6 bases and 11 bases, in that order; junction bases with no gene match: 9. CDR3 sequence: CASSGQGAIRSQHF. The CDR3 nucleotides are TGTGCCAGCTCCGGACAGGGGGCAATCAGGTCCCAGCATTTT.

The genes are TRBV4-2 and TRBJ2-5; TRBD1 agrees at 8 bases. With 0 bases clipped from V and 2 bases from J, the junction kept 5 bases outside the gene matches. CDR3 length equals 16 residues. Germline loops: CDR1 LGHNA, CDR2 YNFKEQ. The CDR3 DNA reads TGTGCCAGCAGCCAAGAGACAGGGGCAGGTCAAGAGACCCAGTACTTC. Its translation: CASSQETGAGQETQYF.

J is TRBJ2-5 and V is TRBV28; D perhaps matches TRBD2 (5 bases). The length of the CDR3 is 13 residues. Germline-derived CDR1 and CDR2 are MDHEN and SYDVKM. Trimming took off 3 bases at V and 4 bases at J, with 9 bases between the two ends. The DNA for the CDR3 is TGTGCCAGCAGTTTGCGAGGGAGAGAGACCCAGTACTTC. It encodes CASSLRGRETQYF.

The gene calls are TRBV5-1 and TRBJ2-1, with 8 bases lining up with TRBD2. The CDR3 has 12 residues. After removal of 4 bases from V and 9 bases from J, the junction contained 3 bases not matched to a gene. Looked up from germline, CDR1 is SGHRS and CDR2 is YFSETQ. The CDR3 nucleotides read TGCGCCAGCAGCCGGGGGGGGACTGAGCAGTTCTTC. As protein: CASSRGGTEQFF.

V gene TRBV2 combines with J gene TRBJ2-7; 7 positions agree with TRBD2. This CDR3 spans 12 amino acids. V gave up 8 bases and J gave up 7 bases; unmatched junction bases: 8. CDR1 is SNHLY and CDR2 is FYNNEI in the germline V gene. CDR3 protein: CASGEGLWEQYF. The CDR3 region has the DNA TGTGCCAGCGGGGAGGGTTTGTGGGAGCAGTACTTC. The full variable domain, with the rest looked up from reference TRBV2 and TRBJ2-7, is EPEVTQTPSHQVTQMGQEVILRCVPISNHLYFYWYRQILGQKVEFLVSFYNNEISEKSEIFDDQFSVERPDGSNFTLKIRSTKLEDSAMYFCASGEGLWEQYFGPGTRLTVT.

V is TRBV27 and J is TRBJ2-5; perhaps TRBD1 as D (5 bases). V was cut by 4 bases and J by 5 bases, with 17 bases left in between. Germline V gene lookup returns CDR1 MNHEY and CDR2 SMNVEV (reference sequence). The CDR3 sequence is 15 residues long. The CDR3 loop is CASSYSAGLGETQYF. The DNA for the CDR3 is TGTGCCAGCAGTTATTCGGCAGGGCTAGGGGAGACCCAGTACTTC.

This clone has just one count. This sequence joins TRBV25-1 and TRBJ1-2, with 7 bases lining up with TRBD1. The ends lost 10 bases at V and 4 bases at J; junction bases unmatched: 6. The CDR3 totals 12 residues. CDR1 and CDR2 from the germline V gene are MGHDK and SYGVNS. CDR3 DNA: TGTGCCACCAGGGGGAGGGTCTATGGCTACACCTTC. Its translation: CATRGRVYGYTF.

On this clone itself: An end of the junction differs from the germline gene, which may be a read error. V and J are TRBV10-3 and TRBJ2-5; D is unclear. CDR3 length equals 12 residues. Germline CDR1 and CDR2: ENHRY and SYGVKD. The CDR3 loop reads CAISDFEEAQYF. In DNA form, the CDR3 reads TGTGCCATCAGTGATTTCGAAGAGGCCCAGTACTTC.

The V and J genes are TRBV9 and TRBJ2-7; TRBD2 matches 9 bases. V lost 1 base and J lost 1; bases outside the gene matches: 3. The CDR3 runs 15 residues. Germline V gene lookup returns CDR1 SGDLS and CDR2 YYNGEE. The CDR3 loop is CASSVTSGRSYEQYF. In DNA, the CDR3 is TGTGCCAGCAGCGTAACTAGCGGGCGTTCCTACGAGCAGTACTTC. Variable domain in full (rest from reference TRBV9 and TRBJ2-7): DSGVTQTPKHLITATGQRVTLRCSPRSGDLSVYWYQQSLDQGLQFLIQYYNGEERAKGNILERFSAQQFPDLHSELNLSSLELGDSALYFCASSVTSGRSYEQYFGPGTRLTVT.

This clone was detected only once. This chain links TRBV7-9 with TRBJ2-1; TRBD2 aligns across 9 bases. This CDR3 is built from 15 residues. CDR1 and CDR2 from the germline V gene are SEHNR and FQNEAQ (reference sequence). V lost 5 bases to trimming and J lost 8 bases; unmatched junction nucleotides: 10. As DNA, the CDR3 is TGTGCCAGCAGCCACAATAGCGGGAGCCTCGATGAGCAGTTCTTC. This sequence encodes CASSHNSGSLDEQFF.

V and J are TRBV7-9 and TRBJ2-7, with TRBD1 identical over 9 bases. Per the germline V gene, CDR1 is SEHNR and CDR2 is FQNEAQ (reference sequence). The CDR3 contains 14 residues. The trim removed 2 bases at V and 5 bases at J, leaving 4 bases unmatched. CDR3 DNA: TGTGCCAGCAGCTTAACAGGGGGCGTAAACGAGCAGTACTTC. Translation gives CASSLTGGVNEQYF.

The chain uses TRBV2 and TRBJ2-1; D remains unclear. Germline loops: CDR1 SNHLY, CDR2 FYNNEI. Trimming took 4 bases from V and 15 from J, leaving 10 bases between them. This CDR3 is 10 amino acids long. The CDR3 sequence is CASSGDIRFF. In DNA form, the CDR3 reads TGTGCCAGCAGTGGCGATATAAGGTTCTTC.

This clone has just one count. The V gene is TRBV5-4, the J gene TRBJ1-2, with TRBD1 identical over 7 bases. This CDR3 comprises 13 residues. The junction had 8 bases not matched to a gene; V was cut back by 4 bases and J by 8 bases. Germline V gives CDR1 SGHNT, CDR2 YYREEE (reference sequence). The CDR3 nucleotides read TGTGCCAGCAGCAAAACAGGGGTCGACGGCTACACCTTC. Translated: CASSKTGVDGYTF.